This entry describes one T cell receptor (beta chain). The CDR3 spans 17 residues. Germline V gives CDR1 SEHNR, CDR2 FQNEAQ (reference sequence). Trimming removed 10 bases from V and 2 bases from J; junction bases left unmatched: 16. The assay was immunoSEQ multiplex PCR, and TCRdb's table has in-frame clones only and misses some. This sample has tens of thousands of clones, with around 98% found just once. The sample comes from a study of siplizumab effects on memory and regulatory T cells. The chain recombines TRBV7-9 with TRBJ2-7; 11 bases match TRBD2. The TCR was taken from a human donor in good health. The sample consisted of naive CD8+ T cells sorted from blood. In DNA, the CDR3 is TGTGCCACCCTCGCGATAATAGCGGGAGGGCTCACCTACGAGCAGTACTTC. Protein: CATLAIIAGGLTYEQYF. The variable domain in full, completed from reference TRBV7-9 and TRBJ2-7, reads DTGVSQNPRHKITKRGQNVTFRCDPISEHNRLYWYRQTLGQGPEFLTYFQNEAQLEKSRLLSDRFSAERPKGSFSTLEIQRTEQGDSAMYLCATLAIIAGGLTYEQYFGPGTRLTVT.